The rows below give T cell receptor beta chains drawn from one sample of a study of early T cells in non-severe SARS-CoV-2 infection. TCRdb fed the 5' RACE reads into MiXCR, producing one record per CDR3 protein. Of 25,000 to 35,000 distinct CDR3 sequences in the sample, roughly 7% are singletons; the top ten hold under 3.5%. The specimen sequenced was whole blood. The receptors stem from an adult who was a healthcare worker with PCR-confirmed SARS-CoV-2 infection or an uninfected control (not recorded which). Each CDR3 is given with its conserved first and last residue. The D gene is left open where the match is weak. Clone size is stated in some rows and not others, as once, few, many or a class when expanded.

j_gene: TRBJ1-4; abundance: many; v_gene: TRBV11-2; d_gene: -; CDR3aa: CASSLWQGEKLFF; CDR3nt: TGTGCCAGCAGCTTATGGCAGGGTGAAAAACTGTTTTTT
j_gene: TRBJ2-5; abundance: many; v_gene: TRBV24-1; d_gene: TRBD2; CDR3aa: CATSEPASGQETQYF; CDR3nt: TGTGCCACCAGTGAGCCCGCTAGCGGACAAGAGACCCAGTACTTC
j_gene: TRBJ2-1; abundance: many; v_gene: TRBV3-1; d_gene: -; CDR3aa: CASRRTSVRGEQFF; CDR3nt: TGTGCCAGCAGGCGCACTAGTGTTCGTGGAGAGCAGTTCTTC
j_gene: TRBJ2-7; abundance: many; v_gene: TRBV20-1; d_gene: -; CDR3aa: CSARGQGLGQYF; CDR3nt: TGCAGTGCTAGAGGGCAGGGGCTTGGGCAGTACTTC
j_gene: TRBJ2-1; abundance: -; v_gene: TRBV5-1; d_gene: -; CDR3aa: CASSSYHNEQFF; CDR3nt: TGCGCCAGCAGCTCGTACCACAATGAGCAGTTCTTC
j_gene: TRBJ2-1; abundance: few; v_gene: TRBV18; d_gene: -; CDR3aa: CASSPPNGKGNEQFF; CDR3nt: TGTGCCAGCTCACCACCGAACGGAAAGGGGAATGAGCAGTTCTTC
j_gene: TRBJ2-3; abundance: many; v_gene: TRBV4-3; d_gene: -; CDR3aa: CASSQVGFSTDTQYF; CDR3nt: TGCGCCAGCAGCCAAGTTGGATTTAGCACAGATACGCAGTATTTT
j_gene: TRBJ2-7; abundance: many; v_gene: TRBV27; d_gene: TRBD2; CDR3aa: CASTTGYLAGDNEQYF; CDR3nt: TGTGCCAGCACCACGGGGTATCTAGCGGGAGACAACGAGCAGTACTTC
j_gene: TRBJ1-5; abundance: many; v_gene: TRBV7-2; d_gene: -; CDR3aa: CASSLRSSSAYSNQPQHF; CDR3nt: TGTGCCAGCAGCCTCCGCTCGTCCAGCGCATATAGCAATCAGCCCCAGCATTTT
j_gene: TRBJ1-2; abundance: medium-sized; v_gene: TRBV14; d_gene: -; CDR3aa: CASSPGAGYGYTF; CDR3nt: TGTGCCAGCAGCCCGGGGGCTGGCTATGGCTACACCTTC
j_gene: TRBJ2-1; abundance: many; v_gene: TRBV2; d_gene: -; CDR3aa: CARGLSDEQFF; CDR3nt: TGTGCCAGAGGATTATCGGATGAGCAGTTCTTC
j_gene: TRBJ2-1; abundance: many; v_gene: TRBV4-2; d_gene: TRBD1; CDR3aa: CASSLIGTGAWGEQFF; CDR3nt: TGTGCCAGCAGCCTGATTGGGACAGGGGCTTGGGGTGAGCAGTTCTTC
j_gene: TRBJ2-3; abundance: -; v_gene: TRBV30; d_gene: TRBD1; CDR3aa: CAWSQLTGLGTDTQYF; CDR3nt: TGTGCCTGGAGTCAATTGACAGGGTTGGGCACAGATACGCAGTATTTT
j_gene: TRBJ2-5; abundance: many; v_gene: TRBV20-1; d_gene: -; CDR3aa: CSARDWVEETQYF; CDR3nt: TGCAGTGCTAGAGACTGGGTGGAAGAGACCCAGTACTTC
j_gene: TRBJ2-7; abundance: many; v_gene: TRBV6-5; d_gene: TRBD2; CDR3aa: CASSYGLAGSYEQYF; CDR3nt: TGTGCCAGCAGTTACGGGCTAGCGGGGTCCTACGAGCAGTACTTC
j_gene: TRBJ1-1; abundance: many; v_gene: TRBV12-3/TRBV12-4; d_gene: TRBD1; CDR3aa: CASSPTGQENTEAFF; CDR3nt: TGTGCCAGCAGTCCAACGGGACAGGAGAACACTGAAGCTTTCTTT
j_gene: TRBJ2-1; abundance: -; v_gene: TRBV7-6; d_gene: -; CDR3aa: CASSRDRESSYNEQFF; CDR3nt: TGTGCCAGCAGTCGCGACAGAGAGAGCTCCTACAATGAGCAGTTCTTC
j_gene: TRBJ2-5; abundance: many; v_gene: TRBV7-9; d_gene: -; CDR3aa: CASSLATTRETQYF; CDR3nt: TGTGCCAGCAGCTTAGCGACCACGAGGGAGACCCAGTACTTC
j_gene: TRBJ1-1; abundance: many; v_gene: TRBV28; d_gene: -; CDR3aa: CASSPRPVRRRTEAFF; CDR3nt: TGTGCCAGCAGTCCCAGGCCGGTCAGGAGGAGGACTGAAGCTTTCTTT
j_gene: TRBJ2-7; abundance: medium-sized; v_gene: TRBV18; d_gene: TRBD1; CDR3aa: CASSLNKDRGNYEQYF; CDR3nt: TGTGCCAGCTCACTTAATAAGGACAGGGGGAACTACGAGCAGTACTTC
j_gene: TRBJ2-7; abundance: -; v_gene: TRBV19; d_gene: -; CDR3aa: CASSFRHEQYF; CDR3nt: TGTGCCAGTAGTTTCCGACACGAGCAGTACTTC
j_gene: TRBJ2-1; abundance: many; v_gene: TRBV20-1; d_gene: -; CDR3aa: CSARKGGQSSYNEQFF; CDR3nt: TGCAGTGCTAGAAAAGGAGGACAGAGCTCCTACAATGAGCAGTTCTTC
j_gene: TRBJ1-1; abundance: many; v_gene: TRBV7-6; d_gene: TRBD1; CDR3aa: CASSERTGGRAEAFF; CDR3nt: TGTGCCAGCAGCGAACGGACAGGAGGGAGGGCTGAAGCTTTCTTT
j_gene: TRBJ2-1; abundance: few; v_gene: TRBV4-1; d_gene: TRBD1; CDR3aa: CASSQDSPGQGVNEQFF; CDR3nt: TGCGCCAGCAGCCAAGACTCCCCGGGACAGGGGGTCAATGAGCAGTTCTTC
j_gene: TRBJ2-3; abundance: many; v_gene: TRBV5-1; d_gene: -; CDR3aa: CASSLGGQLTAGDTQYF; CDR3nt: TGCGCCAGCAGCTTGGGTGGACAGCTTACGGCAGGAGATACGCAGTATTTT
j_gene: TRBJ2-7; abundance: -; v_gene: TRBV7-8; d_gene: TRBD1; CDR3aa: CASSPTGLGEQYF; CDR3nt: TGTGCCAGCAGCCCGACAGGGCTCGGCGAGCAGTACTTC
j_gene: TRBJ2-3; abundance: -; v_gene: TRBV6-6; d_gene: TRBD2; CDR3aa: CASSYGGSGADTQYF; CDR3nt: TGTGCCAGCAGTTACGGCGGGAGTGGGGCAGATACGCAGTATTTT
j_gene: TRBJ2-3; abundance: many; v_gene: TRBV6-1; d_gene: TRBD1; CDR3aa: CALPQGEQGPSDTQYF; CDR3nt: TGTGCCTTACCACAGGGGGAGCAGGGACCCTCAGATACGCAGTATTTT
j_gene: TRBJ2-1; abundance: many; v_gene: TRBV20-1; d_gene: -; CDR3aa: CSAPIGSSYNEQFF; CDR3nt: TGCAGTGCTCCCATTGGAAGCTCCTACAATGAGCAGTTCTTC
j_gene: TRBJ2-1; abundance: few; v_gene: TRBV5-1; d_gene: -; CDR3aa: CASREDSYNEQFF; CDR3nt: TGCGCCAGCAGAGAGGACTCCTACAATGAGCAGTTCTTC
j_gene: TRBJ2-7; abundance: few; v_gene: TRBV7-9; d_gene: -; CDR3aa: CASSFDSPSYEQYF; CDR3nt: TGTGCCAGCAGCTTTGACAGCCCCTCCTACGAGCAGTACTTC
j_gene: TRBJ2-7; abundance: many; v_gene: TRBV24-1; d_gene: -; CDR3aa: CATSPDSDSYEQYF; CDR3nt: TGTGCCACCAGTCCGGACAGCGACTCCTACGAGCAGTACTTC
j_gene: TRBJ1-6; abundance: -; v_gene: TRBV7-2; d_gene: -; CDR3aa: CASSLARDRTYSPLHF; CDR3nt: TGTGCCAGCAGCTTAGCACGAGACCGGACTTATTCACCCCTCCACTTT
j_gene: TRBJ1-1; abundance: -; v_gene: TRBV6-2/TRBV6-3; d_gene: -; CDR3aa: CASSYLDSQAFF; CDR3nt: TGTGCCAGCAGTTACCTGGACAGCCAAGCTTTCTTT
j_gene: TRBJ2-1; abundance: -; v_gene: TRBV20-1; d_gene: -; CDR3aa: CSARDRIGGSGKVNEQFF; CDR3nt: TGCAGTGCTAGAGACCGAATAGGAGGCAGCGGTAAAGTAAATGAGCAGTTCTTC
j_gene: TRBJ1-1; abundance: many; v_gene: TRBV29-1; d_gene: TRBD1; CDR3aa: CSVVYDRGIMNTEAFF; CDR3nt: TGCAGCGTAGTATACGACAGGGGAATTATGAACACTGAAGCTTTCTTT
j_gene: TRBJ1-2; abundance: many; v_gene: TRBV30; d_gene: -; CDR3aa: CAWSPTAVENYGYTF; CDR3nt: TGTGCCTGGAGCCCTACGGCAGTAGAAAACTATGGCTACACCTTC
j_gene: TRBJ2-7; abundance: -; v_gene: TRBV28; d_gene: TRBD1; CDR3aa: CASGGQKFSNEQYF; CDR3nt: TGTGCCAGCGGGGGACAGAAGTTTTCTAACGAGCAGTACTTC
j_gene: TRBJ2-1; abundance: many; v_gene: TRBV20-1; d_gene: -; CDR3aa: CSASSGYNEQFF; CDR3nt: TGCAGTGCTAGTAGCGGATACAATGAGCAGTTCTTC
j_gene: TRBJ2-1; abundance: many; v_gene: TRBV25-1; d_gene: TRBD2; CDR3aa: CASADAAGGPNEQFF; CDR3nt: TGTGCCAGCGCGGACGCGGCGGGAGGGCCGAATGAGCAGTTCTTC
j_gene: TRBJ2-1; abundance: few; v_gene: TRBV9; d_gene: -; CDR3aa: CASAYSSYNEQFF; CDR3nt: TGTGCCAGCGCGTATAGCTCCTACAATGAGCAGTTCTTC
j_gene: TRBJ2-1; abundance: -; v_gene: TRBV27; d_gene: TRBD2; CDR3aa: CASSLEAGGRNEQFF; CDR3nt: TGTGCCAGCAGTTTAGAGGCGGGAGGGCGTAATGAGCAGTTCTTC
j_gene: TRBJ1-2; abundance: few; v_gene: TRBV5-6; d_gene: TRBD1; CDR3aa: CASSLNGQGYGYTF; CDR3nt: TGTGCCAGCAGCTTGAATGGACAGGGCTATGGCTACACCTTC
j_gene: TRBJ2-5; abundance: -; v_gene: TRBV29-1; d_gene: -; CDR3aa: CSVEPGAAQETQYF; CDR3nt: TGCAGCGTTGAACCAGGGGCAGCACAAGAGACCCAGTACTTC
j_gene: TRBJ2-3; abundance: many; v_gene: TRBV19; d_gene: -; CDR3aa: CASSIPRADTQYF; CDR3nt: TGTGCCAGTAGTATTCCGAGGGCAGATACGCAGTATTTT
j_gene: TRBJ1-3; abundance: many; v_gene: TRBV20-1; d_gene: -; CDR3aa: CSARQGSGNTIYF; CDR3nt: TGCAGTGCTAGACAGGGGTCTGGAAACACCATATATTTT